A single sample gave rise to the 7 T cell receptor beta chains below, sequenced in a study of blood T cell repertoires in COVID-19. TCRdb's table, derived via immunoSEQ multiplex PCR, lists solely in-frame clones and lacks some. The table has tens of thousands of clones, 85% to 90% seen once. Material for sequencing was peripheral blood. Receptors were obtained from a human donor in a cohort sampled during active COVID-19.

J is TRBJ1-1 and V is TRBV27; D is perhaps TRBD1 (5 bases). Germline V CDR1 and CDR2: MNHEY, SMNVEV (reference sequence). There are 15 residues in the CDR3. Trimming removed 3 bases from V and 2 bases from J, with 13 bases in between. CDR3 amino acids: CASSFAGSGNTEAFF. The CDR3 DNA reads as TGTGCCAGCAGTTTCGCAGGGTCCGGCAACACTGAAGCTTTCTTT.

V gene TRBV27 combines with J gene TRBJ1-1; D unresolved. With 6 bases removed from V and 5 bases from J, the gap between germline ends came to 19 bases. Germline CDR1 is MNHEY and CDR2 is SMNVEV (reference sequence). This CDR3 contains 15 residues. The CDR3 nucleotides are TGTGCCAGCAGCCGTGTCGGGCCCGGGAGGACTGAAGCTTTCTTT. Translated, it gives CASSRVGPGRTEAFF.

The rearrangement uses TRBV7-9 and TRBJ2-7, with D perhaps TRBD1 (5 bases). The germline V gene encodes CDR1 SEHNR and CDR2 FQNEAQ (reference sequence). V lost 5 bases to trimming and J lost 4 bases, with 12 bases between them. The CDR3 extends over 13 amino acids. CDR3 loop: CASSLVDSYEQYF. In DNA form, the CDR3 reads TGTGCCAGCAGCCTAGTTGACAGTTACGAGCAGTACTTC.

This chain joins TRBV30 and TRBJ2-4; 8 bases are shared with TRBD1. Trimming cost V 5 bases and J 6 bases; bases outside gene matches: 9. Germline V CDR1 and CDR2: GTSNPN, SVGIG (reference sequence). This CDR3 is 14 amino acids long. The chain's CDR3 is CAWGSPGQGNIQYF. The CDR3 region has the DNA TGTGCCTGGGGCTCCCCCGGACAGGGAAACATTCAGTACTTC.

This chain joins TRBV6-5 and TRBJ2-7; D is undetermined. The CDR3 loop spans 12 amino acids. Germline V gives CDR1 MNHEY, CDR2 SVGAGI. Trimming pared 5 bases from V and 3 bases from J, leaving 8 bases between. The CDR3 nucleotides read TGTGCCAGCAGTCCGTCGGGCTACGAGCAGTACTTC. Its translation: CASSPSGYEQYF.

The chain recombines TRBV28 with TRBJ1-3, with TRBD1 identical over 9 bases. The trim removed 6 bases at V and 3 bases at J, leaving 9 bases unmatched. Germline loops: CDR1 MDHEN, CDR2 SYDVKM. This CDR3 has 16 amino acids. The CDR3 is CASRRPGQGIGNTIYF. The CDR3, as DNA: TGTGCCAGCAGACGCCCGGGACAGGGCATTGGAAACACCATATATTTT.

The chain combines TRBV23-1 with TRBJ1-2; TRBD1 agrees at 8 bases. TRBV23-1 is filed as an ORF, its function uncertain. CDR3 length: 14 amino acids. V gave up 2 bases and J gave up 4 bases; unmatched junction bases: 3. CDR3 sequence (DNA): TGCGCCAGCAGTCAACCGACAGGGGCCTATGGCTACACCTTC. It is translated as CASSQPTGAYGYTF.